The 3 T cell receptor beta chains given below trace back to one sample, sequenced in a study of T cell responses to AZD1222 COVID-19 vaccine. Generated by immunoSEQ multiplex PCR, the TCRdb table keeps only in-frame clones and is missing some. The sample has approximately 110,000 clones; 70% to 90% are singletons. The input for sequencing was peripheral blood, taken 28 days after the second AZD1222 dose. These receptors were taken from an adult who received the AZD1222 COVID-19 vaccine.

This chain uses TRBV5-4 with TRBJ2-2, with TRBD1 identical over 8 bases. The V and J ends lost 4 bases and 0 bases, in that order; junction bases with no gene match: 5. Germline V gene lookup returns CDR1 SGHNT and CDR2 YYREEE (reference sequence). This CDR3 comprises 16 residues. The CDR3 reads CASSKGQDSNTGELFF. The CDR3 DNA is TGTGCCAGCAGCAAGGGACAGGATTCGAACACCGGGGAGCTGTTTTTT. Full variable domain (outside the CDR3, taken from reference TRBV5-4 and TRBJ2-2): ETGVTQSPTHLIKTRGQQVTLRCSSQSGHNTVSWYQQALGQGPQFIFQYYREEENGRGNFPPRFSGLQFPNYSSELNVNALELDDSALYLCASSKGQDSNTGELFFGEGSRLTVL.

The V and J genes are TRBV3-1 (or the pseudogene TRBV3-2) and TRBJ2-1; D is unclear. The germline CDR1 and CDR2 sequences are LGHDT and YNNKEL (reference sequence). V was clipped by 6 bases and J by 8 bases, with 11 bases between them. The CDR3 loop spans 12 amino acids. CDR3 in DNA: TGTGCCAGCAGGAAAGTCGAGGATGAGCAGTTCTTC. Encoded protein: CASRKVEDEQFF.

The chain employs TRBV28 and TRBJ2-2, with 7 bases that match TRBD1. The CDR3 spans 15 residues. Germline trimming cut 6 bases from V and 1 base from J; bases unmatched to any gene: 5. In germline, CDR1 is MDHEN, CDR2 SYDVKM. CDR3 protein: CASSLWTGNTGELFF. The CDR3 nucleotides read TGTGCCAGCAGCCTATGGACAGGGAACACCGGGGAGCTGTTTTTT.